These 19 T cell receptor beta chains share one sample of origin, sequenced in a study of T cells in Graves' hyperthyroidism and ophthalmopathy. The investigators amplified TCR beta CDR3 regions from RNA transcripts. Initially, a first-round RT-PCR of the TCR CDR3 employed the HTBI primer set. TCRdb redid the calling of the multiplex PCR reads with MiXCR, one entry per CDR3 protein. The table shows some 550,000 distinct CDR3 sequences, with about a sixth occurring only once. Sequencing used blood. These receptors were collected from a woman aged 40 to 50 with Graves' ophthalmopathy.

CDR3 sequence (DNA): TGTGCCACCAGCAGAGGACGAGAAGTTAAGGGTTACAATGAGCAGTTCTTC. Protein product: CATSRGREVKGYNEQFF. The rearrangement links TRBV15 to TRBJ2-1; D is unclear. The V end lost 1 base, the J end lost 4 bases, and 17 bases lay between the germline ends. The CDR3 runs 17 residues. Germline values: CDR1 LNHNV, CDR2 YYDKDF (reference sequence). Based on the CDR3 plus reference TRBV15 and TRBJ2-1, the full variable domain is DAMVIQNPRYQVTQFGKPVTLSCSQTLNHNVMYWYQQKSSQAPKLLFHYYDKDFNNEADTPDNFQSRRPNTSFCFLDIRSPGLGDTAMYLCATSRGREVKGYNEQFFGPGTRLTVL.

Notes on this clonotype: At one end, the junction sequence differs from germline, possibly due to a read error. This chain connects TRBV28 to TRBJ1-1; tentatively, D is TRBD1 (6 bases). There are 16 residues in the CDR3. In germline, CDR1 is MDHEN, CDR2 SYDVKM. This chain's CDR3 is CASSLRGRGLGTEALF. In DNA, the CDR3 is TGTGCCAGCAGTTTAAGAGGGCGGGGGCTGGGCACTGAAGCTCTCTTT.

This clonotype occurred many times. The chain employs TRBV19 and TRBJ2-2; D perhaps matches TRBD1 (6 bases). In germline, CDR1 is LNHDA, CDR2 SQIVND (reference sequence). The V end lost 5 bases, the J end lost 4 bases, and 14 bases lay between the germline ends. There are 15 residues in the CDR3. This chain's CDR3 is CASSVRTDVTGELFF. The DNA of the CDR3 is TGTGCCAGTAGTGTAAGGACAGACGTCACCGGGGAGCTGTTTTTT.

This clonotype has a count of ten or more. This rearrangement joins TRBV13 to TRBJ1-4; tentatively, D is TRBD1 (5 bases). The CDR3 length is 15 residues. Trimming took off 5 bases at V and 6 bases at J, with 16 bases between the two ends. Per germline, CDR1 PRHDT and CDR2 FYEKMQ (reference sequence). CDR3 DNA sequence: TGTGCCAGCAGCCATAAGCAACGGGGGGATGAAAAACTGTTTTTT. Translating gives CASSHKQRGDEKLFF. Filled out from reference TRBV13 and TRBJ1-4, the complete variable domain reads AAGVIQSPRHLIKEKRETATLKCYPIPRHDTVYWYQQGPGQDPQFLISFYEKMQSDKGSIPDRFSAQQFSDYHSELNMSSLELGDSALYFCASSHKQRGDEKLFFGSGTQLSVL.

This clonotype was detected many times. The V and J genes are TRBV7-9 and TRBJ1-1, with 9 bases fitting TRBD1. V lost 0 bases to trimming and J lost 7 bases; unmatched junction nucleotides: 9. The germline CDR1 and CDR2 sequences are SEHNR and FQNEAQ (reference sequence). CDR3 size: 16 residues. The chain's CDR3 is CASSLALNRGLVEAFF. The CDR3 DNA follows: TGTGCCAGCAGCTTAGCGCTAAACAGGGGGCTCGTTGAAGCTTTCTTT.

This clonotype was recorded many times. The rearrangement joins TRBV2 to TRBJ2-1, with D perhaps TRBD1 or TRBD2 (5 bases each). The ends were cut back, 4 bases at V and 3 bases at J, with 10 bases in the middle. The germline CDR1 and CDR2 sequences are SNHLY and FYNNEI. CDR3 length: 14 amino acids. CDR3 loop: CASSAGTVYNEQFF. CDR3 DNA: TGTGCCAGCAGTGCTGGGACCGTCTACAATGAGCAGTTCTTC. Using reference TRBV2 and TRBJ2-1 for the parts outside the CDR3, the full variable domain is EPEVTQTPSHQVTQMGQEVILRCVPISNHLYFYWYRQILGQKVEFLVSFYNNEISEKSEIFDDQFSVERPDGSNFTLKIRSTKLEDSAMYFCASSAGTVYNEQFFGPGTRLTVL.

This clonotype was counted many times. V gene TRBV10-3 combines with J gene TRBJ2-5, with 7 bases lining up with TRBD1. The CDR3 runs to 14 residues. Per the germline V gene, CDR1 is ENHRY and CDR2 is SYGVKD. With V trimmed by 0 bases and J by 5 bases, 3 bases remained unmatched. The CDR3 sequence: CAISESGQRETQYF. The CDR3 DNA is TGTGCCATCAGTGAGTCGGGACAGCGGGAGACCCAGTACTTC.

The genes are TRBV29-1 and TRBJ2-1; D is undetermined. The CDR3 totals 10 residues. V was shortened by 3 bases and J by 6 bases, with 3 bases between the two germline ends. Germline CDR1 SQVTM, CDR2 ANQGSEA. DNA of the CDR3: TGCAGCGTTGATCGCAATGAGCAGTTCTTC. It is translated as CSVDRNEQFF.

This clonotype occurred many times. The chain combines TRBV20-1 with TRBJ2-1; possibly TRBD2 for D (6 bases). There are 13 residues in the CDR3. V lost 5 bases to trimming and J lost 6 bases, with 14 bases between them. Germline CDR1 and CDR2: DFQATT and SNEGSKA (reference sequence). The CDR3 bases are TGCAGTGCTCCTAGCGCGGGGTCCAATGAGCAGTTCTTC. Its protein is CSAPSAGSNEQFF.

A few counts support this clonotype. The chain is built from TRBV2 and TRBJ2-3; 7 positions agree with TRBD1. The CDR3 is 13 amino acids. The junction had 7 bases not matched to a gene; V was cut back by 7 bases and J by 6 bases. The germline V gene has CDR1 SNHLY and CDR2 FYNNEI. The CDR3 sequence is CASNRGIYDTQYF. The DNA of the CDR3 is TGTGCCAGCAACAGGGGTATATACGATACGCAGTATTTT. The whole variable domain, filled in from reference TRBV2 and TRBJ2-3, reads EPEVTQTPSHQVTQMGQEVILRCVPISNHLYFYWYRQILGQKVEFLVSFYNNEISEKSEIFDDQFSVERPDGSNFTLKIRSTKLEDSAMYFCASNRGIYDTQYFGPGTRLTVL.

The chain joins TRBV3-1 to TRBJ2-2; D remains ambiguous. Trimming removed 6 bases at V and 3 bases at J, with 8 bases between. The CDR3 is 13 amino acids. In germline, CDR1 is LGHDT, CDR2 YNNKEL (reference sequence). Here the CDR3 reads CASRRQYTGELFF. As DNA, the CDR3 is TGTGCCAGCAGGAGACAATACACCGGGGAGCTGTTTTTT.

The chain combines TRBV6-2 or TRBV6-3 with TRBJ2-4; 7 nucleotides match TRBD2. In germline, CDR1 is MNHEY, CDR2 SVGEGT. V lost 8 bases and J lost 4; bases outside the gene matches: 2. This CDR3 has 12 residues. The CDR3 loop reads CASGEGKNIQYF. The CDR3 DNA reads TGTGCCAGCGGGGAGGGGAAAAACATTCAGTACTTC.

V usage is TRBV28 and J usage is TRBJ2-5, with D perhaps TRBD1 (5 bases). Trimming removed 1 base from V and 5 bases from J, with 11 bases in between. Germline V gene lookup returns CDR1 MDHEN and CDR2 SYDVKM. This CDR3 comprises 14 residues. The CDR3 here is CASSLSAGIETQYF. The CDR3 DNA reads TGTGCCAGCAGTTTATCGGCAGGGATCGAGACCCAGTACTTC.

This clonotype was seen repeatedly, ten times or more. The chain has TRBV2 and TRBJ2-7; 8 nucleotides agree with TRBD2. The junction had 15 bases not matched to a gene; V was cut back by 7 bases and J by 4 bases. From germline, CDR1 is SNHLY and CDR2 FYNNEI. This CDR3 comprises 16 residues. The CDR3 DNA is TGTGCCAGCACTACCTCAGCAGCGGGGGCACGGTACGAGCAGTACTTC. Residues: CASTTSAAGARYEQYF.

This clonotype came up many times. This sequence joins TRBV11-2 and TRBJ1-2; TRBD1 might be the D (5 bases). The CDR3 sequence is 14 residues long. The germline V gene encodes CDR1 SGHAT and CDR2 FQNNGV. V dropped 1 base and J dropped 4 bases, with 10 bases sitting between them. CDR3 sequence reads: CASSLGQGAYGYTF. The CDR3 nucleotides read TGTGCCAGCAGCTTAGGGCAGGGAGCCTATGGCTACACCTTC.

The CDR3 coding sequence is TGTGCCAGCAGCTTAGCGCGAGGGGGCCGTGATACGCAGTATTTT. It yields the protein CASSLARGGRDTQYF. The V gene is TRBV7-2, the J gene TRBJ2-3; TRBD1 matches at 7 bases. CDR3 size: 15 residues. J lost 6 bases, V lost 0 bases, and 6 bases had no gene match. In germline, CDR1 is SGHTA, CDR2 FQGNSA.

Turning to this clonotype: A much larger clone lies one base from this, so it may be a read error. This sequence joins TRBV20-1 and TRBJ1-1; D not resolved. This CDR3 spans 11 amino acids. The germline V gene has CDR1 DFQATT and CDR2 SNEGSKA (reference sequence). V was pared by 5 bases and J by 10 bases, with 14 bases between. The chain's CDR3 is CSAAALGGAFF. CDR3 nucleotides: TGCAGTGCTGCAGCGTTAGGAGGAGCTTTCTTT.

This clonotype was observed many times. The CDR3 here is CASSSGTTNRPDIFILTQETQYF. CDR3 in DNA: TGTGCCAGCAGCTCCGGGACTACCAACAGACCCGATATTTTTATCCTGACTCAAGAGACCCAGTACTTC. The rearrangement uses TRBV7-2 and TRBJ2-5; 7 bases map to TRBD2. The CDR3 sequence is 23 residues long. V lost 4 bases to trimming and J lost 2 bases; unmatched junction nucleotides: 31. The V gene's germline CDR1 is SGHTA and CDR2 FQGNSA.

This clonotype was detected many times. This chain links TRBV3-1 with TRBJ2-3; a possible D gene is TRBD2 (7 bases). Trimming cost V 2 bases and J 6 bases, with 9 bases left between them. There are 13 residues in the CDR3. The germline CDR1 and CDR2 sequences are LGHDT and YNNKEL (reference sequence). DNA for the CDR3: TGTGCCAGCAGCCAAAAGGGGGGGGATACGCAGTATTTT. Amino acids: CASSQKGGDTQYF.